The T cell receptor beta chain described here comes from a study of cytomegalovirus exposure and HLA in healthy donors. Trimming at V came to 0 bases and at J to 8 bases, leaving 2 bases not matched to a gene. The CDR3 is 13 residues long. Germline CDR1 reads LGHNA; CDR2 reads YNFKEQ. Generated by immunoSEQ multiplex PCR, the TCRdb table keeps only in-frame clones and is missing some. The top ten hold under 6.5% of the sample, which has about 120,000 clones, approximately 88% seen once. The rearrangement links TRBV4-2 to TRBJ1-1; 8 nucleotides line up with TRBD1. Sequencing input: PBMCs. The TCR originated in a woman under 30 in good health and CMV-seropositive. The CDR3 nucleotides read TGTGCCAGCAGCCAAGAGGGGGACAGGGAAGCTTTCTTT. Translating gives CASSQEGDREAFF.